This T cell receptor beta chain was sequenced during a study of early T cells in non-severe SARS-CoV-2 infection. Study-wide context: Sequenced material consisted of bulk RNA (from unsorted whole blood), and chains were unpaired. Study results and caveats: There was a bias toward anti-spike CD8 responses in VDJdb matching, which missed private and CD4 specificities.

As to this clonotype: Its matching antigen is unknown. This clone may be a read error of a much larger clone one base away.

This CDR3 is built from 14 residues. With 4 bases removed from V and 3 bases from J, the gap between germline ends came to 9 bases. CDR1 is MNHNY and CDR2 is SVGAGI in the germline V gene (reference sequence). Individual cDNA molecules were tagged with unique molecular identifiers. Each CDR3 protein is one row after TCRdb ran MiXCR on the 5' RACE reads. The sample consists of around 46,000 distinct CDR3 sequences, 5.4% of them appearing once. The V and J genes are TRBV6-6 and TRBJ1-4; D is perhaps TRBD1 (5 bases). Sample: whole blood, taken at baseline. The TCR sequence derives from an adult who was a healthcare worker with PCR-confirmed SARS-CoV-2 infection or an uninfected control (not recorded which). Written as DNA, the CDR3 is TGTGCCAGCAGTTCGGGGCCGCCTAATGAAAAACTGTTTTTT. Residues: CASSSGPPNEKLFF.